Reported below is one T cell receptor beta chain. Generated by immunoSEQ multiplex PCR, the TCRdb table keeps only in-frame clones and is missing some. There are some 340,000 clones in the sample; around 87% occur only once, and approximately 5.3% lies in the top ten. V dropped 2 bases and J dropped 9; count of bases not matched to a gene: 7. Germline CDR1 is MDHEN and CDR2 is SYDVKM. There are 14 residues in the CDR3. The record originates from a study of blood T cell repertoires in COVID-19. The chain joins TRBV28 to TRBJ2-1; 7 nucleotides line up with TRBD2. Input material: PBMCs or T cells enriched from blood (not recorded which). The clonotype originates from a woman aged 25 to 39 who had recovered from COVID-19. The chain's CDR3 is CASSLGGGYAEQFF. As DNA, the CDR3 is TGTGCCAGCAGTTTAGGCGGGGGATACGCTGAGCAGTTCTTC.